The 15 T cell receptor beta chains below come from one sample, sequenced in a study of beta chain features in type 1 diabetes. Study findings and constraints: Among all four CD4+ subsets, Type 1 diabetes patients had TCRB CDR3s that were moderately but significantly shorter.

Antigens for these TCRs are unknown. Of the isolated RNA, all was reverse transcribed, and so the sequenced material was expressed TCRB transcripts. TCRdb's copy holds only in-frame clones and misses some; the assay was immunoSEQ multiplex PCR. The sample has 130,000 or so clones, less than 20% seen once; the top ten hold 2% to 2.5%. Input material: central memory CD4+ T cells from blood. All receptors come from a man aged 25 to 40 with type 1 diabetes.

In its sample, this clone was seen a few times. The chain has TRBV30 and TRBJ2-1; D is unresolved. V lost 0 bases to trimming and J lost 7 bases, with 10 bases between them. CDR1 and CDR2 (germline): GTSNPN, SVGIG (reference sequence). CDR3 length equals 13 residues. The CDR3 is CAWSVVYENEQFF. CDR3 DNA sequence: TGTGCCTGGAGTGTCGTGTATGAAAATGAGCAGTTCTTC.

This clone was observed a handful of times. The chain joins TRBV7-2 to TRBJ1-6, with D possibly TRBD1 on 6 matching bases. The V and J ends lost 1 base and 10 bases respectively, with 14 bases between them. The CDR3 is made up of 15 amino acids. Germline-derived CDR1 and CDR2 are SGHTA and FQGNSA. The CDR3 sequence: CASSLEAGARSPLHF. CDR3 sequence (DNA): TGTGCCAGCAGCTTAGAGGCAGGGGCCAGATCACCCCTCCACTTT.

This clone was picked up a small number of times. The chain uses TRBV7-2 and TRBJ2-1; the D gene is possibly TRBD1 (6 bases). The length of the CDR3 is 16 residues. Trimming removed 0 bases from V and 8 bases from J, with 17 bases in between. The V gene's germline CDR1 is SGHTA and CDR2 FQGNSA. CDR3: CASSLAQIVRGDEQFF. The DNA for the CDR3 is TGTGCCAGCAGCTTAGCGCAGATAGTCAGGGGCGATGAGCAGTTCTTC.

CDR3 nucleotide sequence: TGTGCCAGCAGCTTAGGGGGACAGTACAATCAGCCCCAGCATTTT. Translating gives CASSLGGQYNQPQHF. The chain uses TRBV11-2 and TRBJ1-5, with TRBD1 matching 7 bases. Germline loops: CDR1 SGHAT, CDR2 FQNNGV. The CDR3 extends over 15 amino acids. After removal of 1 base from V and 3 bases from J, the junction contained 3 bases not matched to a gene.

This clone was seen only a few times. This chain uses TRBV7-9 with TRBJ2-1; no firm D call. Germline lookup yields CDR1 SEHNR and CDR2 FQNEAQ (reference sequence). V lost 0 bases, J lost 14 bases, and 11 bases lay in between. The CDR3 spans 12 residues. The CDR3 bases are TGTGCCAGCAGCTTAGCGGGTGGGCTCGAGTTCTTC. It translates to CASSLAGGLEFF.

V gene TRBV6-6 combines with J gene TRBJ2-1; TRBD2 matches 8 bases. Germline CDR1 and CDR2: MNHNY and SVGAGI (reference sequence). This CDR3 contains 15 residues. J was trimmed by 3 bases and V by 5 bases; bases with no gene match: 6. The CDR3 nucleotides read TGTGCCAGCAGTGCGCCGGGACTAGGCTACAATGAGCAGTTCTTC. It codes for CASSAPGLGYNEQFF.

This chain links TRBV7-9 with TRBJ2-1, with TRBD2 identical over 8 bases. CDR3 length: 14 residues. CDR1 and CDR2 (germline): SEHNR, FQNEAQ (reference sequence). The J segment lost 5 bases and the V segment lost 3 bases, leaving 3 bases of the junction unmatched. The CDR3 DNA reads as TGTGCCAGCAGCTTCACTAGCGGAAACAATGAGCAGTTCTTC. Protein sequence: CASSFTSGNNEQFF.

This clone was detected a few times. V gene TRBV5-6 combines with J gene TRBJ2-3, with unresolved D. Germline CDR1 reads SGHDT; CDR2 reads YYEEEE. The CDR3 is 14 amino acids. V lost 2 bases, J lost 13 bases, and 20 bases lay in between. The CDR3 nucleotides are TGTGCCAGCAGCTTTGGAGCTTTGGGCTCACCGAAGTATTTT. Translation gives CASSFGALGSPKYF.

This clone has more than one count but fewer than ten. The V and J genes are TRBV23-1 and TRBJ2-5; 7 bases match TRBD1. TRBV23-1 is sorted into the ORF group, with uncertain function. The CDR3 sequence is 17 residues long. V trimming: 2 bases; J trimming: 1 base; junction bases outside the gene matches: 10. CDR3 protein: CASSQPNRDRPQETQYF. The CDR3 nucleotides are TGCGCCAGCAGTCAACCAAACCGGGACAGACCCCAAGAGACCCAGTACTTC.

The chain uses TRBV25-1 and TRBJ1-1; 8 bases fit TRBD1. Germline CDR1 and CDR2: MGHDK and SYGVNS. CDR3 length equals 11 residues. The V gene end was trimmed by 6 bases and the J gene end by 7 bases; junction bases not matched to a gene: 1. The CDR3 nucleotides are TGTGCCAGCAGCGGACAGGGTGAAGCTTTCTTT. This sequence encodes CASSGQGEAFF. Based on the CDR3 plus reference TRBV25-1 and TRBJ1-1, the full variable domain is EADIYQTPRYLVIGTGKKITLECSQTMGHDKMYWYQQDPGMELHLIHYSYGVNSTEKGDLSSESTVSRIRTEHFPLTLESARPSHTSQYLCASSGQGEAFFGQGTRLTVV.

The table lists this clone with a few counts. The rearrangement links TRBV29-1 to TRBJ1-2, with D possibly being TRBD1 (5 bases). CDR1 and CDR2 from the germline V gene are SQVTM and ANQGSEA. There are 12 residues in the CDR3. V lost 3 bases to trimming and J lost 5 bases, with 10 bases between them. CDR3 bases: TGCAGCGTTGACCTTGGGGGTTATGGCTACACCTTC. Protein product: CSVDLGGYGYTF.

This clone was recorded a few times. V and J are TRBV5-4 and TRBJ2-7; 8 bases map to TRBD1. J gave up 1 base and V 1 base, and 4 bases lay outside the gene matches. Germline V CDR1 and CDR2: SGHNT, YYREEE (reference sequence). This CDR3 is 15 amino acids long. The DNA for the CDR3 is TGTGCCAGCAGCTTGATGGGACAGGCGTCCTACGAGCAGTACTTC. Translated, it gives CASSLMGQASYEQYF. The full variable domain, completed using reference TRBV5-4 and TRBJ2-7, is ETGVTQSPTHLIKTRGQQVTLRCSSQSGHNTVSWYQQALGQGPQFIFQYYREEENGRGNFPPRFSGLQFPNYSSELNVNALELDDSALYLCASSLMGQASYEQYFGPGTRLTVT.

The gene calls are TRBV9 and TRBJ2-3; the D gene is possibly TRBD1 (6 bases). Germline CDR1 and CDR2: SGDLS and YYNGEE. The CDR3 totals 16 residues. V was pared by 3 bases and J by 0 bases, with 14 bases between. This CDR3 is CASSGDIGKSTDTQYF. The CDR3 DNA is TGTGCCAGCAGCGGGGACATCGGTAAAAGCACAGATACGCAGTATTTT. Supplemented by reference TRBV9 and TRBJ2-3, the full variable domain reads DSGVTQTPKHLITATGQRVTLRCSPRSGDLSVYWYQQSLDQGLQFLIQYYNGEERAKGNILERFSAQQFPDLHSELNLSSLELGDSALYFCASSGDIGKSTDTQYFGPGTRLTVL.

In its sample, this clone was seen a few times. This rearrangement joins TRBV6-6 to TRBJ2-2; tentatively, D is TRBD1 (6 bases). Germline loops: CDR1 MNHNY, CDR2 SVGAGI (reference sequence). There are 14 residues in the CDR3. CDR3 sequence: CALTDSANTGELFF. CDR3 nucleotides: TGTGCTTTGACGGACAGCGCGAACACCGGGGAGCTGTTTTTT.

This clone occurred once. The gene calls are TRBV28 and TRBJ2-7, with D possibly matching TRBD2 (6 bases). V was trimmed by 2 bases and J by 3 bases, leaving 11 bases between them. The CDR3 has 14 residues. The V gene's germline CDR1 is MDHEN and CDR2 SYDVKM. The CDR3 nucleotides read TGTGCCAGCAGTTTACTCACTAGCCGCTACGAGCAGTACTTC. Translating it yields CASSLLTSRYEQYF.